What follows are 18 T cell receptor beta chains derived from one specimen sequenced in a study of T cells in narcolepsy (dated by TCRdb to 2017 to 2018). Library construction relied on the immunoSEQ multiplex PCR assay. What TCRdb holds here is the immuneACCESS table cut down to in-frame rearrangements. Part of the clones is not present; checked against another copy, under half of the missing clones reflect an unresolved V gene, and the others are unexplained. The sample records 20,000 to 30,000 clones, roughly 80% of which are singletons. The top ten constitute 0.55% to 0.75% of the sample. The sample was CD45RA- memory CD4+ T cells from PBMCs. Sample cell subset or site, as interpreted from the label and publication: memory T cells sorted ex vivo from peripheral blood. The receptors were gathered from a human donor with narcolepsy.

The chain is built from TRBV4-3 and TRBJ1-3; D is unresolved. This CDR3 spans 15 amino acids. CDR1 LGHNA and CDR2 YSLEER come from the germline V gene. Trimming took off 0 bases at V and 2 bases at J, with 8 bases between the two ends. CDR3 sequence (DNA): TGCGCCAGCAGCCAAGATTTTAGAACTGGAAACACCATATATTTT. Residues: CASSQDFRTGNTIYF.

CDR3 DNA sequence: TGTGCCAGCAGCGTAGATCAGGGCTATGGCTACACCTTC. Its translation: CASSVDQGYGYTF. The gene calls are TRBV9 and TRBJ1-2, with D perhaps TRBD1 (5 bases). V was shortened by 0 bases and J by 4 bases, with 7 bases between the two germline ends. CDR3 length: 13 amino acids. In germline, CDR1 is SGDLS, CDR2 YYNGEE. The complete variable domain, with remaining parts taken from reference TRBV9 and TRBJ1-2, reads DSGVTQTPKHLITATGQRVTLRCSPRSGDLSVYWYQQSLDQGLQFLIQYYNGEERAKGNILERFSAQQFPDLHSELNLSSLELGDSALYFCASSVDQGYGYTFGSGTRLTVV.

This clone was seen just once. The V and J genes are TRBV11-2 and TRBJ2-1, with 13 bases aligning to TRBD2. The germline V gene has CDR1 SGHAT and CDR2 FQNNGV. This CDR3 comprises 16 residues. Trimming took 6 bases from V and 9 from J; bases not matched to a gene: 11. CDR3 nucleotides: TGTGCCAGCAGTTTGACTAGCGGGAGGCCGAGCGGTGAGCAGTTCTTC. Amino acid sequence: CASSLTSGRPSGEQFF.

V gene TRBV7-2 combines with J gene TRBJ2-7; TRBD1 agrees at 7 bases. Trimming at V came to 1 base and at J to 4 bases, leaving 4 bases not matched to a gene. In germline, CDR1 is SGHTA, CDR2 FQGNSA. The CDR3 is made up of 14 amino acids. CDR3 sequence (DNA): TGTGCCAGCAGCTTAGAGACAGGGAGATACGAGCAGTACTTC. It yields the protein CASSLETGRYEQYF. The variable domain in full, completed from reference TRBV7-2 and TRBJ2-7, reads GAGVSQSPSNKVTEKGKDVELRCDPISGHTALYWYRQSLGQGLEFLIYFQGNSAPDKSGLPSDRFSAERTGGSVSTLTIQRTQQEDSAVYLCASSLETGRYEQYFGPGTRLTVT.

The V call is TRBV6-5, the J call TRBJ2-3, with 8 nucleotides matching TRBD2. The CDR3 covers 15 residues. CDR1 and CDR2 (germline): MNHEY, SVGAGI. After removal of 2 bases from V and 4 bases from J, the junction contained 5 bases not matched to a gene. The CDR3 sequence: CASSYVAGGSDTQYF. CDR3 in DNA: TGTGCCAGCAGTTACGTGGCGGGAGGATCAGATACGCAGTATTTT.

V is TRBV6-6 and J is TRBJ1-4, with 8 bases matching TRBD1. The CDR3 totals 13 residues. V shed 10 bases, J shed 5 bases, and the junction held 6 bases outside the gene matches. Germline assignment: CDR1 MNHNY and CDR2 SVGAGI (reference sequence). The CDR3 DNA is TGTGCCACCAGGGACAGGAACAATGAAAAACTGTTTTTT. This gives the protein CATRDRNNEKLFF.

The gene calls are TRBV5-1 and TRBJ1-1; TRBD1 might be the D (5 bases). CDR1 SGHRS and CDR2 YFSETQ come from the germline V gene. The CDR3 has 11 residues. The V end was cut by 3 bases, the J end by 7 bases, with 7 bases between. This CDR3 is CASSYDSEAFF. CDR3 sequence (DNA): TGCGCCAGCAGCTATGACAGTGAAGCTTTCTTT.

This chain connects TRBV15 to TRBJ1-2, with 7 bases fitting TRBD1. Germline assignment: CDR1 LNHNV and CDR2 YYDKDF (reference sequence). The ends lost 3 bases at V and 7 bases at J; junction bases unmatched: 5. This CDR3 is built from 13 residues. This CDR3 reads CATSSHRGGGYTF. The CDR3, as DNA: TGTGCCACCAGCAGCCACAGGGGAGGTGGCTACACCTTC.

This chain connects TRBV11-3 to TRBJ1-1; D unresolved. Deletions cut 7 bases from V and 6 bases from J, with 15 bases between. Germline CDR1 is SGHNT and CDR2 is YENEEA. The CDR3 is 13 amino acids. CDR3 loop: CASTRDDWAEAFF. CDR3 DNA: TGTGCCAGCACACGCGACGACTGGGCTGAAGCTTTCTTT.

In DNA, the CDR3 is TGTGCCAGCAGTGAACAGGCAGGGCAACAAGAGACCCAGTACTTC. Protein sequence: CASSEQAGQQETQYF. This chain joins TRBV2 and TRBJ2-5; D is possibly TRBD1 (5 bases). The V gene's germline CDR1 is SNHLY and CDR2 FYNNEI. There are 15 residues in the CDR3. Trimming shortened V by 2 bases and J by 2 bases, and 12 bases separated the two germline ends.

This chain links TRBV11-3 with TRBJ2-7; tentatively, D is TRBD2 (6 bases). The germline V and J ends were trimmed by 0 bases and 7 bases, with 7 bases remaining between them. The germline V gene has CDR1 SGHNT and CDR2 YENEEA. The CDR3 is 12 amino acids. The CDR3 nucleotides are TGTGCCAGCAGCTTAGAAGGAGGGGAGCAGTACTTC. Translation: CASSLEGGEQYF. The full variable domain, with the rest looked up from reference TRBV11-3 and TRBJ2-7, is EAGVVQSPRYKIIEKKQPVAFWCNPISGHNTLYWYLQNLGQGPELLIRYENEEAVDDSQLPKDRFSAERLKGVDSTLKIQPAELGDSAVYLCASSLEGGEQYFGPGTRLTVT.

The rearrangement uses TRBV19 and TRBJ2-2; 8 bases line up with TRBD2. V lost 6 bases and J lost 0; bases outside the gene matches: 9. Per germline, CDR1 LNHDA and CDR2 SQIVND (reference sequence). The CDR3 runs to 17 residues. CDR3 in amino acids: CASRHISGAANTGELFF. In nucleotides, the CDR3 is TGTGCCAGTAGGCACATTAGCGGGGCCGCGAACACCGGGGAGCTGTTTTTT.

The chain employs TRBV28 and TRBJ1-1, with 10 bases lining up with TRBD1. V shed 9 bases, J shed 7 bases, and the junction held 11 bases outside the gene matches. This CDR3 spans 14 amino acids. Germline V CDR1 and CDR2: MDHEN, SYDVKM. CDR3 sequence (DNA): TGTGCCAGTGGGGACAGGGGACGGGAGGTTGAAGCTTTCTTT. Amino acids: CASGDRGREVEAFF.

This clone was recorded only once. The chain recombines TRBV20-1 with TRBJ1-3; D is undetermined. The CDR3 runs to 11 residues. V was pared by 5 bases and J by 3 bases, with 5 bases between. CDR1 and CDR2 from the germline V gene are DFQATT and SNEGSKA (reference sequence). CDR3 region: CSAVSGNTIYF. DNA for the CDR3: TGCAGTGCTGTAAGTGGAAACACCATATATTTT.

The CDR3 region has the DNA TGTGCCAGCAGCTTACAGGTGGTCAACGAGCAGTACTTC. Translating it yields CASSLQVVNEQYF. The gene calls are TRBV7-9 and TRBJ2-7; D is uncertain. Per the germline V gene, CDR1 is SEHNR and CDR2 is FQNEAQ (reference sequence). The CDR3 loop spans 13 amino acids. V shed 2 bases and J shed 5 bases, with 10 bases lying between them.

The chain carries TRBV11-3 and TRBJ2-7; D is possibly TRBD1 (5 bases). Trimming took 3 bases from V and 6 from J, leaving 15 bases between them. The CDR3 runs to 14 residues. Germline CDR1 and CDR2: SGHNT and YENEEA. The CDR3 nucleotides read TGTGCCAGCAGCTTGGCAGGGTCCTTGGGCGAGCAGTACTTC. This translates into CASSLAGSLGEQYF. Supplemented by reference TRBV11-3 and TRBJ2-7, the full variable domain reads EAGVVQSPRYKIIEKKQPVAFWCNPISGHNTLYWYLQNLGQGPELLIRYENEEAVDDSQLPKDRFSAERLKGVDSTLKIQPAELGDSAVYLCASSLAGSLGEQYFGPGTRLTVT.

Only one count was recorded for this clone. The J gene is TRBJ1-1, the V gene TRBV10-3; 9 nucleotides line up with TRBD1. The CDR3 totals 13 residues. The germline V gene has CDR1 ENHRY and CDR2 SYGVKD. J gave up 5 bases and V 4 bases, and 2 bases lay outside the gene matches. CDR3 in DNA: TGTGCCATCAGTGGACAGGGGGTGACTGAAGCTTTCTTT. The encoded protein is CAISGQGVTEAFF.

This chain joins TRBV5-1 and TRBJ2-1; 11 bases agree with TRBD2. Germline CDR1 and CDR2: SGHRS and YFSETQ. The CDR3 consists of 17 residues. The V gene end was trimmed by 4 bases and the J gene end by 5 bases; junction bases not matched to a gene: 11. CDR3 sequence reads: CASSPGLLAGGHNEQFF. CDR3 DNA sequence: TGCGCCAGCAGCCCCGGCCTTCTAGCGGGAGGCCACAATGAGCAGTTCTTC.